This entry lists 8 T cell receptor beta chains sequenced from one sample in a study of cytomegalovirus exposure and HLA in healthy donors. PCR used 60 Vbeta primers and 13 Jbeta primers. TCRdb's table, derived via immunoSEQ multiplex PCR, lists solely in-frame clones and lacks some. The sample shows under 150,000 clones, 81% of them seen only once. The material sequenced was PBMCs. The receptor source for this set is a man aged 18 to 30 in good health and CMV-seronegative.

V is TRBV5-4 and J is TRBJ1-4, with TRBD1 matching 7 bases. Losses at the gene ends were 5 bases for V and 5 bases for J; bases not matched to a gene: 6. CDR1 and CDR2 from the germline V gene are SGHNT and YYREEE (reference sequence). This CDR3 is built from 14 residues. This chain's CDR3 is CASRLDRSNEKLFF. The CDR3 DNA follows: TGTGCCAGCAGACTGGACAGGAGCAATGAAAAACTGTTTTTT. The full variable domain, completed using reference TRBV5-4 and TRBJ1-4, is ETGVTQSPTHLIKTRGQQVTLRCSSQSGHNTVSWYQQALGQGPQFIFQYYREEENGRGNFPPRFSGLQFPNYSSELNVNALELDDSALYLCASRLDRSNEKLFFGSGTQLSVL.

This chain links TRBV6-5 with TRBJ2-2; no clear D. Deletions cut 0 bases from V and 3 bases from J, with 8 bases between. The germline CDR1 and CDR2 sequences are MNHEY and SVGAGI. This CDR3 is built from 15 residues. The CDR3 loop is CASSYSNTYTGELFF. The CDR3 bases are TGTGCCAGCAGTTACTCGAACACCTACACCGGGGAGCTGTTTTTT.

V usage is TRBV6-4 and J usage is TRBJ2-2; D possibly corresponds to TRBD1 (6 bases). The CDR3 consists of 14 residues. Germline CDR1 is MRHNA and CDR2 is SNTAGT. The V and J ends lost 8 bases and 3 bases respectively, with 13 bases between them. The CDR3 here is CASATGRDTGELFF. The CDR3 DNA is TGTGCCAGCGCCACAGGGAGAGACACCGGGGAGCTGTTTTTT.

The chain uses TRBV27 and TRBJ2-3; D unclear. Trimming removed 3 bases from V and 2 bases from J, with 6 bases in between. The length of the CDR3 is 13 residues. Per germline, CDR1 MNHEY and CDR2 SMNVEV (reference sequence). The CDR3 here is CASSFGVTDTQYF. CDR3 bases: TGTGCCAGCAGTTTCGGTGTCACAGATACGCAGTATTTT.

The chain joins TRBV9 to TRBJ2-7, with a tentative D call TRBD2 (6 bases). This CDR3 region has 13 residues. Deletions cut 4 bases from V and 0 bases from J, with 8 bases between. The germline gives CDR1 SGDLS, CDR2 YYNGEE. The CDR3 DNA reads as TGTGCCAGCAGCCCGGGGGACTCCTACGAGCAGTACTTC. Translating it yields CASSPGDSYEQYF.

The CDR3: CANPGQKRTATNTGELFF. The CDR3 coding sequence is TGCGCCAACCCCGGACAGAAACGAACAGCTACGAACACCGGGGAGCTGTTTTTT. The genes are TRBV5-1 and TRBJ2-2, with D tentatively TRBD1 (6 bases). V was shortened by 9 bases and J by 0 bases, with 24 bases between the two germline ends. CDR1 and CDR2 (germline): SGHRS, YFSETQ. This CDR3 is 18 amino acids long.

V usage is TRBV10-3 and J usage is TRBJ2-7; the D gene is possibly TRBD2 (5 bases). The germline gives CDR1 ENHRY, CDR2 SYGVKD. The CDR3 extends over 12 amino acids. V gave up 3 bases and J gave up 4 bases, with 7 bases separating them. The CDR3 region has the DNA TGTGCCATCAGTGACGGACTTTACGAGCAGTACTTC. This sequence encodes CAISDGLYEQYF.

The V and J genes are TRBV5-1 and TRBJ2-5; the match to TRBD2 covers 13 bases. The CDR3 length is 17 residues. From germline, CDR1 is SGHRS and CDR2 YFSETQ. Germline trimming cut 4 bases from V and 5 bases from J; bases unmatched to any gene: 11. CDR3 protein: CASSQRLAGGLGETQYF. DNA of the CDR3: TGCGCCAGCAGCCAAAGACTAGCGGGGGGATTGGGGGAGACCCAGTACTTC. The full variable domain, with the rest looked up from reference TRBV5-1 and TRBJ2-5, is KAGVTQTPRYLIKTRGQQVTLSCSPISGHRSVSWYQQTPGQGLQFLFEYFSETQRNKGNFPGRFSGRQFSNSRSEMNVSTLELGDSALYLCASSQRLAGGLGETQYFGPGTRLLVL.